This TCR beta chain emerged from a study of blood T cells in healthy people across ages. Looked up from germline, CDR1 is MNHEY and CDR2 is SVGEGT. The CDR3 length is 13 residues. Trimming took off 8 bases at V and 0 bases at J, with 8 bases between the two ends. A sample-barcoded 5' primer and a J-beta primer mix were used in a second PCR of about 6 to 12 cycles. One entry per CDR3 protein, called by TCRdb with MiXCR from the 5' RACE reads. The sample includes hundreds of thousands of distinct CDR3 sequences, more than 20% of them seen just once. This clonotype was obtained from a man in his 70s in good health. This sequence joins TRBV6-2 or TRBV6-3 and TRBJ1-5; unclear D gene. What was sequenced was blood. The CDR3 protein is CASVQYSNQPQHF. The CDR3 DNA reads TGTGCCAGCGTACAGTATAGCAATCAGCCCCAGCATTTT.